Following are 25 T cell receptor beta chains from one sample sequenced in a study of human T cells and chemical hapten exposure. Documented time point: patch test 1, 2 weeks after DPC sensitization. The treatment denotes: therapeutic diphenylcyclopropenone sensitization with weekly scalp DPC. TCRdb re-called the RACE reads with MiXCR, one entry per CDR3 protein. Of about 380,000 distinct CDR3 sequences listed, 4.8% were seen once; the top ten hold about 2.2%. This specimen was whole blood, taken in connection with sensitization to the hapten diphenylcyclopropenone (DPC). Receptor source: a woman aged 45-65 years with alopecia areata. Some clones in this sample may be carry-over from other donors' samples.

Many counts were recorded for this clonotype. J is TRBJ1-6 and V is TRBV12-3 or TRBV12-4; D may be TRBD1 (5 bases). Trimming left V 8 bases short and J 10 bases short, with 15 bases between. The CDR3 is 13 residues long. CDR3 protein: CASAKGRESPLHF. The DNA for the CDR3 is TGTGCCAGCGCCAAGGGGCGAGAATCACCCCTCCACTTT.

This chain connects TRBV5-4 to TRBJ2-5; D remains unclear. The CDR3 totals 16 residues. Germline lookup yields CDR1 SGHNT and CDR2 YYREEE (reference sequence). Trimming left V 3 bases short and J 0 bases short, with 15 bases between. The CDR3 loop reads CASSYTYGKYQETQYF. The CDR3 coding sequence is TGTGCCAGCAGCTACACCTATGGAAAGTACCAAGAGACCCAGTACTTC.

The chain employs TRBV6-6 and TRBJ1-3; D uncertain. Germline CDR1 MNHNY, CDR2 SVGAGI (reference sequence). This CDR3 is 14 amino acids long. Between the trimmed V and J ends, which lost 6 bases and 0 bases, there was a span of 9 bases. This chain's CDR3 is CASRPVASGNTIYF. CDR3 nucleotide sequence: TGTGCCAGCAGGCCTGTCGCCTCTGGAAACACCATATATTTT.

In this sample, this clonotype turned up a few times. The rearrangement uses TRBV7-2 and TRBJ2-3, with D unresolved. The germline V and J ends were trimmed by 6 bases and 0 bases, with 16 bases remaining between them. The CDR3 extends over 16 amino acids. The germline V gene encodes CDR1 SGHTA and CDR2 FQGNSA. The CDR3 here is CASSPQSTTSTDTQYF. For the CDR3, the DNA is TGTGCCAGCAGTCCCCAGTCGACAACTAGCACAGATACGCAGTATTTT.

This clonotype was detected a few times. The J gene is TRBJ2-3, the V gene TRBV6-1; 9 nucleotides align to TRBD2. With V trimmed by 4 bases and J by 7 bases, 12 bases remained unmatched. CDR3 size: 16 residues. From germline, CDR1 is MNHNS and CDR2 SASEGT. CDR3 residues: CASSVEGSGGAYTQYF. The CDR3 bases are TGTGCCAGCAGTGTCGAAGGTAGCGGGGGAGCATATACGCAGTATTTT.

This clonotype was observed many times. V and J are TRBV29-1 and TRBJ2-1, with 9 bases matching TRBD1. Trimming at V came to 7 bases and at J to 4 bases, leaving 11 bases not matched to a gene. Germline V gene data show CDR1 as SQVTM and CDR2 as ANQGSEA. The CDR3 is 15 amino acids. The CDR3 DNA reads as TGCAGCGCCATTACCGGGACAGGGAATTACAATGAGCAGTTCTTC. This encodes CSAITGTGNYNEQFF.

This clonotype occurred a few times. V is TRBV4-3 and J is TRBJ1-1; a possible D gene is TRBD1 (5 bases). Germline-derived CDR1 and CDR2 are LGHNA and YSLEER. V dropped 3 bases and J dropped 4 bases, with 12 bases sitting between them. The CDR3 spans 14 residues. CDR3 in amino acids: CASSHLGEITEAFF. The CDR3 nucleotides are TGCGCCAGCAGCCATTTGGGGGAGATCACTGAAGCTTTCTTT.

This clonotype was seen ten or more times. CDR3 bases: TGTGCCAGCAGTTTACTAGTGCCAGGCGAGCAGTACTTC. Residues: CASSLLVPGEQYF. The chain is built from TRBV2 and TRBJ2-7, with D tentatively TRBD2 (5 bases). V was clipped by 5 bases and J by 6 bases, with 14 bases between them. The length of the CDR3 is 13 residues. The V gene's germline CDR1 is SNHLY and CDR2 FYNNEI.

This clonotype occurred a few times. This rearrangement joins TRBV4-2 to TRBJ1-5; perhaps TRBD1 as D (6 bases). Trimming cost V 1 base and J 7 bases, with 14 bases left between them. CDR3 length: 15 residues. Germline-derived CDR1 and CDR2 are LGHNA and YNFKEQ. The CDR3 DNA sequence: TGTGCCAGCAGCCAAGTGGGGGGGGCAGGCCAGCCCCAGCATTTT. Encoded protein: CASSQVGGAGQPQHF.

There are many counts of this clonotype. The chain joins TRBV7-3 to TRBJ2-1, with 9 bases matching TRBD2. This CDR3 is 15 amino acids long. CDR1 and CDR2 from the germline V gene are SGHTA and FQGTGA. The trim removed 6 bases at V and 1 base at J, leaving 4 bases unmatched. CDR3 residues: CASSSLAGSYNEQFF. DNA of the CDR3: TGTGCCAGCAGTTCGCTAGCGGGGTCCTACAATGAGCAGTTCTTC.

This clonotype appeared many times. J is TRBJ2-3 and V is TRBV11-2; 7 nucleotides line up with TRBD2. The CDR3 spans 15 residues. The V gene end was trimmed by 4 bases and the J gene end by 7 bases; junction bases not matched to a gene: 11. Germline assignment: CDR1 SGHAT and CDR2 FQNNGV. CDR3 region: CASSSDGGRVHTQYF. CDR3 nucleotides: TGTGCCAGCAGCTCTGACGGCGGGAGAGTACATACGCAGTATTTT.

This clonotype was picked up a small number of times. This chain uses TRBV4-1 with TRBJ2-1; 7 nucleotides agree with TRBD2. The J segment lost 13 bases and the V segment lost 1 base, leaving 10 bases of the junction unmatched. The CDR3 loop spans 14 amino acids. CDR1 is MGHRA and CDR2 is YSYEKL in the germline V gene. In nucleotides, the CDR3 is TGCGCCAGCAGCCAAGTCCGTGCGGGAGAGACTCAGTTCTTC. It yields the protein CASSQVRAGETQFF.

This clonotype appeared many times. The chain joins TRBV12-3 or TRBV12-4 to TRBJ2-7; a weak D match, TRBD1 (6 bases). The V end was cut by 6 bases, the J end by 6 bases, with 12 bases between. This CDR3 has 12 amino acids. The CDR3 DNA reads TGTGCCAGCAGCTTGGGACACCTCGAGCAGTACTTC. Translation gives CASSLGHLEQYF.

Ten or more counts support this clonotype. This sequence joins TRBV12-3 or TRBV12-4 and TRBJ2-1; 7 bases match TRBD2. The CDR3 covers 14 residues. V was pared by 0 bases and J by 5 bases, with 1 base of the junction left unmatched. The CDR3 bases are TGTGCCAGCAGTTTAGCGGGAGGGCACAATGAGCAGTTCTTC. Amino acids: CASSLAGGHNEQFF.

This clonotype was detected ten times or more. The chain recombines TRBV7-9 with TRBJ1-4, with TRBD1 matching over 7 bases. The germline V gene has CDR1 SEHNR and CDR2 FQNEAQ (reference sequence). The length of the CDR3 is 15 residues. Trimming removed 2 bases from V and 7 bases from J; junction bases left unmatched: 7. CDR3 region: CASSLSTGPGEKLFF. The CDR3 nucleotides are TGTGCCAGCAGCTTATCGACAGGGCCGGGTGAAAAACTGTTTTTT.

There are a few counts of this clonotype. In nucleotides, the CDR3 is TGTGCCAGCAGCTCTACAGGGAATACGCAGTATTTT. Translated: CASSSTGNTQYF. The chain couples TRBV6-2 or TRBV6-3 to TRBJ2-3; a possible D gene is TRBD1 (6 bases). Per germline, CDR1 MNHEY and CDR2 SVGEGT. V was trimmed by 6 bases and J by 7 bases, leaving 11 bases between them. The CDR3 sequence is 12 residues long.

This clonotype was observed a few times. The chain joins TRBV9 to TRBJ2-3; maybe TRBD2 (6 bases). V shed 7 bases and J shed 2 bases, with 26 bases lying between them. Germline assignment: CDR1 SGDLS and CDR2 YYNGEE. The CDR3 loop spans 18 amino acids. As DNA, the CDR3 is TGTGCCAGCTCCGCTCGAAAAGGGGCTAGCGAATCCACAGATACGCAGTATTTT. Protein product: CASSARKGASESTDTQYF. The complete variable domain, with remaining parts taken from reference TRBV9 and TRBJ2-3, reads DSGVTQTPKHLITATGQRVTLRCSPRSGDLSVYWYQQSLDQGLQFLIQYYNGEERAKGNILERFSAQQFPDLHSELNLSSLELGDSALYFCASSARKGASESTDTQYFGPGTRLTVL.

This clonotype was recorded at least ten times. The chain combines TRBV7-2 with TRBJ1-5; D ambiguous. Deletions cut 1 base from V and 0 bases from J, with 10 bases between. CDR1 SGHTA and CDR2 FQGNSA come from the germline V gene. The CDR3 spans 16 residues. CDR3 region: CASSLEGAYSNQPQHF. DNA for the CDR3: TGTGCCAGCAGCTTAGAGGGCGCCTATAGCAATCAGCCCCAGCATTTT.

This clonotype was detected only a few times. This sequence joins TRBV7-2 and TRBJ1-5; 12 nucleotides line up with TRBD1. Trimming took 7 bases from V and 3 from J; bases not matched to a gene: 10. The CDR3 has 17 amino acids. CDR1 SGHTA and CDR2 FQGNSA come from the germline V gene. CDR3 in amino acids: CASTIGTGGMSNQPQHF. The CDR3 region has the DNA TGTGCCAGCACCATAGGGACAGGGGGCATGTCCAATCAGCCCCAGCATTTT.

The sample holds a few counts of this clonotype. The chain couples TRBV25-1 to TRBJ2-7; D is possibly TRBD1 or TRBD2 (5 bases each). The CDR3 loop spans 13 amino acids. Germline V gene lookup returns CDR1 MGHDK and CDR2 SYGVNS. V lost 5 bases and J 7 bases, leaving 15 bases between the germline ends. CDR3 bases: TGTGCCAGCAGTCCAAAGGGACGACGAGAGCAGTACTTC. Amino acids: CASSPKGRREQYF.

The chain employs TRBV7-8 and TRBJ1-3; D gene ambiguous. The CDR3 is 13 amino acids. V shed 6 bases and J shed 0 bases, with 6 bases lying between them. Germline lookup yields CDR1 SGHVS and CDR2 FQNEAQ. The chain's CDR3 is CASRLSSGNTIYF. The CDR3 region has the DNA TGTGCCAGCAGATTAAGCTCTGGAAACACCATATATTTT.

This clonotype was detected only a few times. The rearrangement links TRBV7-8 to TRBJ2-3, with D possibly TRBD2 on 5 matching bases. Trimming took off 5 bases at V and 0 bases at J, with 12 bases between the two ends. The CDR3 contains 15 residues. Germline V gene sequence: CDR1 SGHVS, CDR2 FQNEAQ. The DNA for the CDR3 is TGTGCCAGCAGCCCCCGAGGGTATAGCACAGATACGCAGTATTTT. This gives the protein CASSPRGYSTDTQYF.

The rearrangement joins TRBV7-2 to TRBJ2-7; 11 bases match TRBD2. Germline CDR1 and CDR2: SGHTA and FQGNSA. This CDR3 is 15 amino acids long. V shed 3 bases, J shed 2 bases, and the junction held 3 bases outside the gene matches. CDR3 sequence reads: CASSFQLAGAYEQYF. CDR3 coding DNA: TGTGCCAGCAGCTTCCAACTAGCGGGAGCCTACGAGCAGTACTTC.

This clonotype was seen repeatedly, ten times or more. The CDR3 bases are TGTGCCAGCAGCTTGACAGGGAACGAGCAGTACTTC. Protein: CASSLTGNEQYF. This chain connects TRBV5-8 to TRBJ2-7; TRBD1 might be the D (6 bases). This CDR3 spans 12 amino acids. V dropped 1 base and J dropped 5 bases, with 7 bases sitting between them. The germline CDR1 and CDR2 sequences are SGHTS and YDEGEE.

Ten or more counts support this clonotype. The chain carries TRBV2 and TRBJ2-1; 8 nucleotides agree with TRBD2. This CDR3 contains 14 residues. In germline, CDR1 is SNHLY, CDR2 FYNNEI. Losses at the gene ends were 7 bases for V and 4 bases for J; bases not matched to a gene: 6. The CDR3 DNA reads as TGTGCCAGCAACCTACTAGCGGAGTACAATGAGCAGTTCTTC. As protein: CASNLLAEYNEQFF.